Reported below is one T cell receptor (beta chain). What it binds is unknown. A clone one base away is much larger, so this may be a read error. This library used about 400 ng RNA and molecular barcoded adaptors spanning alpha/delta and beta/gamma chains. TCRdb passed the reads through MiXCR, listing each CDR3 protein once. Of about 63,000 distinct CDR3 sequences listed, about 14% are singletons. This entry comes from a study of read filtering for tumor transcriptome and immune sequencing. Overall study: Whole-transcriptome libraries were prepared after DNase treatment.

Whole-study findings and limits: IR-seq and RNA-seq agreed better without single-read clonotypes. Compared with RNA-seq, IR-seq gave much higher clonotype depth and reliability.

Bone marrow was sampled from every patient at the time of active disease. The CDR3 totals 14 residues. CDR1 and CDR2 from the germline V gene are LNHDA and SQIVND (reference sequence). The chain has TRBV19 and TRBJ2-6; TRBD1 matches 8 bases. This TCR derives from a donor aged 40 or older with multiple myeloma. Sequenced: a population of CD138-negative cells sorted from bone marrow. CDR3 bases: TGTGCCAGTAGGACAGGGGCTGGGGTCAACGTCCTGACTTTC. Amino acid sequence: CASRTGAGVNVLTF.